This TCR beta chain was documented in a study of cytomegalovirus exposure and HLA in healthy donors (dated by TCRdb to about 2017). Looking at the study overall: An earlier analysis of approximately 550 of the donors reported 250 to 350 Gb of sequence data and 100 million to 140 million unique TCR beta sequences from about 179 million T cells. The number of donors typed differed by locus, with about 620-630 for A, B, C, DRB1 and DQB1, around 520 for DQA1, 600 to 610 for DPA1, and around 430 for DPB1. Across some 400 genotyped donors of the cohort, an average of roughly 250,000 unique TCR beta nucleotide sequences per donor were sequenced, and around 19% of those sequences were non-productive. Rather than drawing on any new phenotypic data, the later analysis identified candidate immune exposures from TCR beta sequences and the way those sequences occurred across donors. The study aimed to test whether signatures of past pathogen exposure could be identified by cataloging public T cell receptors. An earlier analysis of some 500 of the donors applied high-throughput TCR beta sequencing to assess whether each TCR beta V gene segment acted as functional or pseudogenic. Both class I and class II loci were covered by HLA typing, at four-digit resolution. The T cell repertoires of about 700 subjects were profiled by immunosequencing and related to cytomegalovirus serostatus. Along with the approximately 650-subject first cohort, a separate validation cohort of over a hundred different subjects was used. Every discovery cohort repertoire had been produced on one sequencing platform. The study combined high-throughput TCR immunosequencing, statistical association of individual TCRs with disease status, and machine learning to predict cytomegalovirus infection status. An early release that covered about 640 HLA-typed donors contained approximately 300 gigabases of sequencing data and about 84 million unique TCR sequences. Genome-wide SNP genotypes for about 65% of the 666 donors were used in a later genetic analysis, which treated that subset as a discovery cohort. A few DR-DQ haplotypes were handled as single units for association and clustering because linkage in the cohort was strong. In a later analysis, previously published TCR beta repertoires from several hundred donors were re-analyzed and high-resolution HLA genotyping was added so that TCR occurrence patterns could be studied. Of the roughly 390 genotyped donors, less than 85% were placed in the genetic ancestry cluster associated with self-reported Caucasian donors. Donor age, sex, ethnicity and CMV serostatus were collected together with the repertoire data. What the research found in general, with its limitations: Across donors, most TCR sequences were observed very rarely, whereas some public TCRs were present in many individuals. In a later genetic analysis, a missense DCLRE1C variant was associated with V-gene and J-gene trimming of TCR beta chains, and the association was replicated in an independent cohort. According to a later analysis, TCR association rates differed among HLA loci, with DRB1 alleles showing the most associated TCRs and HLA-C alleles showing the fewest. Cytomegalovirus status was reported to be diagnosed by the classifier with high specificity and sensitivity in both the original and validation cohorts. The authors suggested that the approach could potentially be generalized to other disease states and immunological phenotypes. In vitro tests confirmed that a few of the cytomegalovirus-associated TCR beta chains recognize cytomegalovirus antigens. For the cohort, immune exposure information was limited to CMV serostatus. Assigning TCR associations to individual alleles was difficult when HLA alleles, especially DR and DQ, strongly co-occurred. A further reported finding was that TCR beta sequences accurately predicted the HLA-A and HLA-B alleles for most subjects in the first cohort. Several of the top co-occurrence clusters appeared to be linked to parvovirus B19, influenza, CMV and Epstein-Barr virus, according to a later analysis. In an earlier analysis of roughly 500 of the donors, most TCR beta V segments appeared in productive rearrangements about 90% or about 30% of the time, broadly matching IMGT annotations. Because HLA typing was unavailable for some donors at each locus, only the typed subset was used in association tests. In a later genetic analysis, fewer N-insertions in productive TCRs were reported among donors in an Asian-associated ancestry cluster than the approximately 630-donor mean. Specific HLA alleles were associated with more than 15,000 TCR beta sequences at a false discovery rate of 0.05 in a later analysis. Linkage disequilibrium might explain the correlated functional status among segregating V segments, but an unknown experimental factor could not be excluded. Because counts were too low, about 17 rarely observed V segments, including chromosome 9 orphons, were excluded from the earlier analysis of around 590 of the donors. According to a later analysis, most CMV-associated TCR beta chains appeared to be HLA-restricted, and the HLA associations seemed to be driven largely by CMV exposure. Sequencing depth was assumed to be roughly uniform across donors in the presence/absence analyses, though that assumption may not hold. The sequencing pipeline was judged likely to have produced a cluster of highly shared sequence variants as a technical artifact. The 87-base-pair reads could not distinguish some IMGT-functional V segments, including TRBV6-2 and TRBV6-3, so those segments were excluded. In a later analysis, HLA-associated TCR beta chains were found to be more clonally expanded and to have lower generation probabilities than equally common non-associated chains. The study listed 150 to 200 TCR beta chains as associated with cytomegalovirus. The cohort was sequenced for TCR beta chains only, and without alpha or paired-chain data the features that could be detected were limited.

The library came from the immunoSEQ multiplex PCR assay. For the multiplex PCR, a mixture combining 60 forward primers for TCR Vbeta segments and 13 reverse primers for TCR Jbeta segments was used. The CDR3 region of rearranged TCR beta genes was amplified from genomic DNA by a multiplex PCR assay. On the Illumina HiSeq System, the amplified TCR beta libraries were sequenced as 87-base-pair reads. From the authors' description of their analysis: In a later analysis, 77 million or so unique TCR beta chains were counted across the approximately 620 repertoires, and around 10 million of these chains were shared by at least two donors. To remove PCR and sequencing errors, raw reads were error-corrected and collapsed into unique sequences using a nearest-neighbor algorithm that merged closely related sequences. Alignment of CDR3 sequences to IMGT reference sequences was used to assign V, D and J gene segments. Each retained sequence needed at least a six-nucleotide match to both a V gene segment and a J gene segment. Rearrangements were classified as productive when the CDR3 lacked stop codons and remained in frame with V and J, and all other rearrangements were classified as non-productive. CDR3 was defined according to IMGT convention as the region running from the second conserved V-encoded cysteine to the conserved J-encoded phenylalanine. Sequences without an unambiguous match to a single V gene segment were excluded from the earlier analysis of several hundred of the donors. An earlier analysis of almost 600 of the donors classified V segments as functional when productive rearrangements were above 56.7% and as segregating when the standard deviation between donors was above 5%. A statistical classification framework was developed to diagnose cytomegalovirus status using the catalog of TCR beta chain sequences. In a later analysis, V and J genes were assigned by comparing TCR nucleotide sequences against IMGT/GENE-DB human TR gene sequences. Using the TCRdist pipeline, a later analysis assigned CDR3 sequences along with most-parsimonious VDJ recombination scenarios. In a later analysis, every TCR beta chain was defined by the combination of its CDR3 amino acid sequence and its V-gene family, and reads without a unique V-gene family were dropped. To address suspected cross-contamination and a sequencing artifact, a later analysis removed 592 highly shared, low-generation-probability nucleotide sequences. A later analysis calculated a clonal expansion index for each public chain from normalized within-repertoire ranks of inferred template counts. A later analysis computed generation probabilities with a VDJ recombination model fitted to out-of-frame rearrangements, and checked the results against IGoR. A later analysis scored TCR-TCR, TCR-HLA and TCR-CMV co-occurrence with hypergeometric tests, applying a repertoire-size bias correction to TCR pairs. In a later analysis, false discovery rates were estimated by permuting HLA or CMV assignments 20 times. A later analysis grouped co-occurring TCRs with DBSCAN, adding TCRdist sequence similarity when clustering within HLA-allele-positive subsets. Repertoires with fewer than 30,000 or more than 120,000 public chains, plus five repertoires with anomalous nucleotide sharing, were excluded from co-occurrence clustering. TCRdb limited this immuneACCESS table to in-frame rearrangements with V and J called. A share of clones is missing; checked studies link under half to unresolved V genes, and the rest is unexplained. The V and J calls and the clone size are those of that table, but D and trimming were determined from the DNA. The sample table holds under 200,000 clones, of which over 75% were seen once. The ten largest make up approximately 1.8% of the sample.

The cohort consisted of 650 to 700 healthy bone marrow donors. At the time of sampling, all cohort members were nominally healthy, though unrecorded immune exposures were likely present. Of the 600 to 750 cohort members, around 290 had a positive CMV serostatus and 350 to 450 had a negative one, while no CMV serostatus was recorded for the donor. A peripheral blood sample was provided by each donor, and peripheral blood mononuclear cells were used for TCR beta sequencing. Genomic DNA was extracted from the blood cell samples with the Qiagen DNeasy Blood Extraction Kit. CDR1 and CDR2, looked up from the germline V gene (reference sequence), are SSHAT and FNYEAQ. There are 13 amino acids in the CDR3, from cysteine to phenylalanine inclusive. CDR3 DNA is the only sequence kept; it has 39 bases, read in frame from the first base. Unmatched junction bases come to 3, with V trimmed by 3 bases and J by 4 bases.

Regarding this clone: Its antigen is unknown. Per-nucleotide qualities are absent, and no much larger clonotype sits a single base away.

This receptor chain uses TRBV7-7 and TRBJ2-7, with 7 bases matching TRBD1. The clonotype originates from a human donor in good health. Specimen: PBMCs. The nucleotides read TGTGCCAGCAGCTTTGGCAGGGGGTACGAGCAGTACTTC. Translated, it gives CASSFGRGYEQYF.